This passage covers 21 T cell receptor beta chains from one sample sequenced in a study of blood T cells in healthy people across ages. It was with a sample-barcoded 5' primer and a J-beta primer mix that a second PCR of about 6 to 12 cycles was run. TCRdb reprocessed the 5' RACE reads with MiXCR, giving one entry per CDR3 protein. The table lists hundreds of thousands of distinct CDR3 sequences, 49% of them singletons. The specimen sequenced was blood. These receptors came from a woman in her sixties or seventies in good health.

The V gene is TRBV13, the J gene TRBJ2-5; D not certain. V was trimmed by 1 base and J by 3 bases, leaving 9 bases between them. CDR3 length: 14 amino acids. Germline loops: CDR1 PRHDT, CDR2 FYEKMQ (reference sequence). CDR3 in DNA: TGTGCCAGCAGCTTAGATAACTACGAAGAGACCCAGTACTTC. Its translation: CASSLDNYEETQYF.

The CDR3 nucleotides read TGTGCCAGCACCCCCGCGATGGCGCAAGAGACCCAGTACTTC. Its protein product is CASTPAMAQETQYF. This sequence joins TRBV7-2 and TRBJ2-5, with D hard to call. Trimming shortened V by 7 bases and J by 2 bases, and 14 bases separated the two germline ends. There are 14 residues in the CDR3. Germline-derived CDR1 and CDR2 are SGHTA and FQGNSA.

V gene TRBV3-1 combines with J gene TRBJ2-3, with 11 bases that match TRBD2. Trimming removed 1 base from V and 5 bases from J; junction bases left unmatched: 5. Germline CDR1 LGHDT, CDR2 YNNKEL (reference sequence). The length of the CDR3 is 16 residues. This CDR3 reads CASSQVTSGSLDTQYF. The DNA of the CDR3 is TGTGCCAGCAGCCAAGTCACTAGCGGGAGTCTAGATACGCAGTATTTT.

This clonotype was recorded a few times. This chain uses TRBV29-1 with TRBJ2-5; a possible D gene is TRBD2 (5 bases). CDR1 SQVTM and CDR2 ANQGSEA come from the germline V gene. Trimming pared 7 bases from V and 2 bases from J, leaving 17 bases between. There are 14 residues in the CDR3. The CDR3 reads CSAEGRFGQETQYF. As DNA, the CDR3 is TGCAGCGCCGAAGGGAGATTTGGACAAGAGACCCAGTACTTC.

This clonotype has only a few counts. V gene TRBV7-9 combines with J gene TRBJ2-5; D perhaps matches TRBD1 (6 bases). The J call is doubtful: the DNA matches TRBJ2-7 better. The CDR3 is 16 amino acids. Germline CDR1 reads SEHNR; CDR2 reads FQNEAQ (reference sequence). The CDR3 here is CASSNAYSGTIGEQYF. In nucleotides, the CDR3 is TGTGCCAGCAGCAACGCCTATTCCGGGACAATCGGCGAGCAGTACTTC.

The rearrangement joins TRBV29-1 to TRBJ2-2; D unresolved. V gave up 4 bases and J gave up 0 bases, with 6 bases separating them. The CDR3 totals 13 residues. Germline V gene sequence: CDR1 SQVTM, CDR2 ANQGSEA. DNA for the CDR3: TGCAGCGTTGGGCGGCCGAACACCGGGGAGCTGTTTTTT. Protein: CSVGRPNTGELFF.

This clonotype has more than one count but fewer than ten. The chain has TRBV6-6 and TRBJ2-3; 13 bases are a match to TRBD2. CDR1 is MNHNY and CDR2 is SVGAGI in the germline V gene (reference sequence). The CDR3 sequence is 17 residues long. The V and J ends lost 7 bases and 6 bases, in that order; junction bases with no gene match: 13. In DNA form, the CDR3 reads TGTGCCAGCAATCCCCTCCCGGGACTAGCGGGAATGGATACGCAGTATTTT. This translates into CASNPLPGLAGMDTQYF.

The rearrangement joins TRBV6-5 to TRBJ2-1; 13 nucleotides align to TRBD2. CDR3 length equals 17 residues. Trimming took 2 bases from V and 8 from J; bases not matched to a gene: 9. The germline gives CDR1 MNHEY, CDR2 SVGAGI. The CDR3 loop reads CASSYGPTSGRQYEQFF. The CDR3, as DNA: TGTGCCAGCAGTTACGGGCCGACTAGCGGGAGGCAGTATGAGCAGTTCTTC.

The chain couples TRBV7-3 to TRBJ2-5; 7 nucleotides agree with TRBD1. Germline V gene sequence: CDR1 SGHTA, CDR2 FQGTGA. Unmatched junction bases numbered 9, after V lost 4 bases and J lost 4 bases. The length of the CDR3 is 15 residues. This CDR3 reads CASSSDGTAGETQYF. CDR3 bases: TGTGCCAGCAGCTCCGATGGGACAGCCGGAGAGACCCAGTACTTC.

Of note for this clonotype: At one of its ends the junction is not consistent with the germline gene, which may arise from a read error. This chain links TRBV4-2 with TRBJ2-7, with D perhaps being TRBD1 or TRBD2 (5 bases each). The J call may not be correct, given that the DNA end is closer to TRBJ2-5. The CDR3 covers 15 residues. Germline-derived CDR1 and CDR2 are LGHNA and YNFKEQ. DNA for the CDR3: TGTGCCAGCAGACAAGGGCTAGCCGAGGGGGAGACCCAGTACTTC. Amino acid sequence: CASRQGLAEGETQYF.

This clonotype was detected ten times or more. This rearrangement joins TRBV27 to TRBJ2-5; 13 nucleotides line up with TRBD2. The V gene's germline CDR1 is MNHEY and CDR2 SMNVEV (reference sequence). The CDR3 runs to 18 residues. With V trimmed by 5 bases and J by 2 bases, 11 bases remained unmatched. CDR3 nucleotide sequence: TGTGCCAGCAGTCCGGGGACTAGCGGGATTCCCACTCAAGAGACCCAGTACTTC. This sequence encodes CASSPGTSGIPTQETQYF.

V is TRBV20-1 and J is TRBJ2-5, with 9 bases lining up with TRBD2. The CDR3 extends over 13 amino acids. Unmatched junction bases numbered 7, after V lost 7 bases and J lost 4 bases. CDR1 DFQATT and CDR2 SNEGSKA come from the germline V gene (reference sequence). The CDR3 DNA is TGCAGTGTAGGGTCAGCGGGAGGAGAGACCCAGTACTTC. Translating gives CSVGSAGGETQYF.

This clonotype was found a few times. The chain carries TRBV7-2 and TRBJ2-5; the match to TRBD2 covers 10 bases. Trimming at V came to 4 bases and at J to 13 bases, leaving 15 bases not matched to a gene. CDR1 SGHTA and CDR2 FQGNSA come from the germline V gene. The CDR3 is made up of 15 amino acids. The chain's CDR3 is CASSSEGAGLARPYF. CDR3 DNA sequence: TGTGCCAGCAGCTCTGAGGGTGCGGGACTAGCGCGACCGTACTTC.

The chain has TRBV7-9 and TRBJ1-4, with a weak D call TRBD1 (6 bases). V lost 1 base and J lost 7, with 10 bases in between. CDR1 is SEHNR, CDR2 FQNEAQ, per germline (reference sequence). The CDR3 loop spans 14 amino acids. CDR3 region: CASSLGGRGEKLFF. As DNA, the CDR3 is TGTGCCAGCAGCTTAGGGGGGCGTGGTGAAAAACTGTTTTTT.

The chain joins TRBV20-1 to TRBJ2-3; D not certain. Trimming cost V 3 bases and J 3 bases, with 7 bases left between them. The CDR3 totals 12 residues. CDR1 and CDR2 from the germline V gene are DFQATT and SNEGSKA (reference sequence). CDR3 sequence reads: CSASLVTDTQYF. In DNA form, the CDR3 reads TGCAGTGCTAGTCTAGTGACAGATACGCAGTATTTT.

V gene TRBV6-2 or TRBV6-3 combines with J gene TRBJ2-5; possibly TRBD2 for D (5 bases). The V and J ends lost 2 bases and 4 bases respectively, with 8 bases between them. Germline V CDR1 and CDR2: MNHEY, SVGEGT. The CDR3 consists of 13 residues. CDR3 nucleotide sequence: TGTGCCAGCAGTTACGTGGCGGGAGAGACCCAGTACTTC. Translating gives CASSYVAGETQYF.

The chain couples TRBV5-6 to TRBJ1-5; D might be TRBD1 (6 bases). The CDR3 contains 14 residues. CDR1 and CDR2 from the germline V gene are SGHDT and YYEEEE. V lost 5 bases, J lost 11 bases, and 20 bases lay in between. The CDR3 DNA is TGTGCCAGCAGTCTGACCCAGGGGCTGGGGGCCCAGCATTTT. This translates into CASSLTQGLGAQHF.

This clonotype was seen ten or more times. This sequence joins TRBV10-3 and TRBJ2-7; D is possibly TRBD1 (5 bases). V lost 3 bases, J lost 5 bases, and 17 bases lay in between. Looked up from germline, CDR1 is ENHRY and CDR2 is SYGVKD. There are 15 residues in the CDR3. CDR3 nucleotide sequence: TGTGCCATCAGTGAAAGCCGGAAAGGGGTCCACGAGCAGTACTTC. Protein product: CAISESRKGVHEQYF.

CDR3: CASSLLPAGYTF. CDR3 nucleotides: TGTGCCAGCAGCTTACTACCGGCTGGCTACACCTTC. The rearrangement links TRBV7-2 to TRBJ1-2; D is undetermined. V lost 2 bases and J lost 7, with 8 bases in between. The germline V gene encodes CDR1 SGHTA and CDR2 FQGNSA. The CDR3 sequence is 12 residues long.

This clonotype has a handful of counts. The rearrangement uses TRBV5-1 and TRBJ2-1; TRBD1 matches at 11 bases. The CDR3 covers 14 residues. Germline CDR1 SGHRS, CDR2 YFSETQ. With V trimmed by 4 bases and J by 5 bases, 2 bases remained unmatched. The CDR3 region has the DNA TGCGCCAGCAGCACGGACAGGGGGCACAATGAGCAGTTCTTC. It translates to CASSTDRGHNEQFF.

This clonotype was counted many times. The V gene is TRBV20-1, the J gene TRBJ2-3, with D hard to call. Trimming shortened V by 1 base and J by 4 bases, and 3 bases separated the two germline ends. This CDR3 spans 11 amino acids. In germline, CDR1 is DFQATT, CDR2 SNEGSKA (reference sequence). The CDR3 nucleotides are TGCAGTGCTAGAGTGGCAGATACGCAGTATTTT. It yields the protein CSARVADTQYF.